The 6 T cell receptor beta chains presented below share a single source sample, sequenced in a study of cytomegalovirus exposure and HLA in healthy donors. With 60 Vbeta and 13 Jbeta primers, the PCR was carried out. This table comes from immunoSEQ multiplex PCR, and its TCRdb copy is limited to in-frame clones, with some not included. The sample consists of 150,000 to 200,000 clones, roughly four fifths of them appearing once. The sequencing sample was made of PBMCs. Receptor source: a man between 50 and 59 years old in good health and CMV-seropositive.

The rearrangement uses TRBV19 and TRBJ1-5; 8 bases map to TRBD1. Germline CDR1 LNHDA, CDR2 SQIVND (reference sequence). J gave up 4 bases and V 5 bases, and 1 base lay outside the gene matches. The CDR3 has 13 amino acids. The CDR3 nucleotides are TGTGCCAGTAGTCAGGGGGCGAATCAGCCCCAGCATTTT. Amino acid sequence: CASSQGANQPQHF.

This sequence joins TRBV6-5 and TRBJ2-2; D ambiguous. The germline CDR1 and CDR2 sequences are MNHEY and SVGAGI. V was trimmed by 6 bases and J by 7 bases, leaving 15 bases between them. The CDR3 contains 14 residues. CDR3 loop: CASRRSSSFGELFF. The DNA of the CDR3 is TGTGCCAGCAGACGGTCTAGTTCTTTCGGGGAGCTGTTTTTT.

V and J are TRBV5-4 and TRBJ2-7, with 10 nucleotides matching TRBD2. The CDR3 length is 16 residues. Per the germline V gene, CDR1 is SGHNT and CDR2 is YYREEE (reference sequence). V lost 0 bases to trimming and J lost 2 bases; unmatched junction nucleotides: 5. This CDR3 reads CASSLGTSGLTYEQYF. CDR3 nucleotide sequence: TGTGCCAGCAGCTTGGGGACTAGCGGCCTAACCTACGAGCAGTACTTC.

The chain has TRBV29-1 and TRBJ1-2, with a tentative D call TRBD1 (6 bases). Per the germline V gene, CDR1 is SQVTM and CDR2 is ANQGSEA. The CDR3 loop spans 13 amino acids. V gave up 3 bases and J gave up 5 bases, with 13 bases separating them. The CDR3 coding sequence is TGCAGCGTTGACAGGGGAATACCTTATGGCTACACCTTC. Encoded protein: CSVDRGIPYGYTF.

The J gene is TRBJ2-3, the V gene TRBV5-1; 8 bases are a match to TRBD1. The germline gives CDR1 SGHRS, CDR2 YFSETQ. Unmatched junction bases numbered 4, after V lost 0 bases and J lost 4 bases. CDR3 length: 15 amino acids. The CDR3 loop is CASSLEDRASDTQYF. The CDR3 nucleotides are TGCGCCAGCAGCTTGGAGGACAGGGCCTCAGATACGCAGTATTTT.

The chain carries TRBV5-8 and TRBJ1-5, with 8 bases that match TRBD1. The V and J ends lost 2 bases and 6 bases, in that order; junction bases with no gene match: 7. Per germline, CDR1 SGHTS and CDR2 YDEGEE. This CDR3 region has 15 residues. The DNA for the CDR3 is TGTGCCAGCAGCTTTAGCACAGGGGGTAGTCAGCCCCAGCATTTT. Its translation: CASSFSTGGSQPQHF.